Presented here are 5 T cell receptor beta chains from one specimen sequenced in a study of cytomegalovirus exposure and HLA in healthy donors. The PCR had 60 Vbeta and 13 Jbeta primers. Method: immunoSEQ multiplex PCR; TCRdb's copy keeps in-frame clones and lacks some. The sample holds about 160,000 clones; more than 65% are singletons and the top ten take about a tenth. The sample consisted of PBMCs. The receptors were sampled from a man between 18 and 29 years old in good health and CMV-seropositive.

J is TRBJ1-1 and V is TRBV10-3, with D possibly matching TRBD1 (6 bases). Per the germline V gene, CDR1 is ENHRY and CDR2 is SYGVKD. This CDR3 has 13 amino acids. V shed 4 bases and J shed 10 bases, with 16 bases lying between them. CDR3 in amino acids: CAISVLSQGRAFF. The CDR3, as DNA: TGTGCCATCAGTGTCCTCTCTCAGGGGAGAGCTTTCTTT.

The chain carries TRBV6-1 and TRBJ2-4, with 8 bases fitting TRBD2. Trimming at V came to 4 bases and at J to 6 bases, leaving 5 bases not matched to a gene. This CDR3 contains 14 residues. Germline CDR1 reads MNHNS; CDR2 reads SASEGT. DNA of the CDR3: TGTGCCAGCAGTGGGGTCGGGGGGGGAAACATTCAGTACTTC. Amino acid sequence: CASSGVGGGNIQYF.

This rearrangement joins TRBV6-5 to TRBJ2-1, with D tentatively TRBD2 (5 bases). The CDR3 has 16 residues. Trimming cost V 3 bases and J 7 bases, with 19 bases left between them. Germline CDR1 and CDR2: MNHEY and SVGAGI. CDR3: CASSYWRTDPLNEQFF. The CDR3 DNA sequence: TGTGCCAGCAGTTATTGGCGGACTGATCCACTTAATGAGCAGTTCTTC.

This chain connects TRBV29-1 to TRBJ2-7; 7 positions match TRBD1. The germline V gene has CDR1 SQVTM and CDR2 ANQGSEA. V was clipped by 2 bases and J by 1 base; unmatched bases: 5. The CDR3 length is 14 residues. The CDR3 here is CSVEKQGPSYEQYF. CDR3 nucleotide sequence: TGCAGCGTTGAAAAACAGGGGCCGTCCTACGAGCAGTACTTC.

The chain couples TRBV28 to TRBJ2-7; TRBD1 matches at 11 bases. After removal of 6 bases from V and 6 bases from J, the junction contained 10 bases not matched to a gene. The CDR3 is 15 amino acids. Germline V lookup: CDR1 MDHEN, CDR2 SYDVKM. CDR3: CASSEGTGGVLEQYF. The CDR3 coding sequence is TGTGCCAGCAGCGAGGGGACAGGGGGGGTTCTCGAGCAGTACTTC.